This paragraph reports one TCR beta chain. The source of the sample is a study of blood T cell repertoires in COVID-19. Study at large: The origin of the acute and convalescent COVID-19 samples was the United States, Italy and Spain. T cells, B-cell-depleted T cells, or PBMCs provided the cDNA or gDNA that served as material.

The authors' processing: Researchers report that nucleated cell counts were estimated from reference gene primer amplification. Some clones are missing from TCRdb's copy, which holds only in-frame ones; the method was immunoSEQ multiplex PCR. V, J and clone size are those of that table, while D and trimming were read from the DNA. The sample contains 130,000 to 150,000 clones, 80% of which appear only once. This CDR3 has 16 residues. CDR1 SEHNR and CDR2 FQNEAQ come from the germline V gene (reference sequence). With 2 bases removed from V and 1 base from J, the gap between germline ends came to 14 bases.

The sequence was obtained from a man between 70 and 80 years old who had recovered from COVID-19. The material sequenced was peripheral blood. J is TRBJ1-1 and V is TRBV7-9; tentative D call: TRBD1 (6 bases). The CDR3 region is CASSLSRPTGNTEAFF. The CDR3 DNA sequence: TGTGCCAGCAGCTTATCCCGCCCGACAGGGAACACTGAAGCTTTCTTT.